This T cell receptor (beta chain) was sequenced during a study of identical twins. On this clonotype: No antigen is known for it.

TCRdb reanalysed the 5' RACE reads using MiXCR and keeps one entry per CDR3 protein. The sample lists 200,000 to 250,000 distinct CDR3 sequences; 7.5% were seen once. Broader study findings: Alpha sequences out of frame and shared by twins had excess low generation probability.

Separately, the same data were catalogued under a study of yellow fever vaccine responses in identical twins. That work adds: Twins reportedly mounted vaccine T cell responses that seemed partly convergent, partly personalized.

Sequencing was performed on memory (CD45RO+) T cells sorted from blood. This clonotype originated in a woman under 30 in good health.

This chain's CDR3 is CASPQTNTGELFF. CDR3 DNA: TGTGCCAGCCCTCAAACGAACACCGGGGAGCTGTTTTTT. The chain combines TRBV18 with TRBJ2-2, with no clear D. This CDR3 region has 13 residues. Germline V gene lookup returns CDR1 KGHSH and CDR2 LQKENI. Trimming stripped 8 bases from V and 0 bases from J, with 7 bases between.